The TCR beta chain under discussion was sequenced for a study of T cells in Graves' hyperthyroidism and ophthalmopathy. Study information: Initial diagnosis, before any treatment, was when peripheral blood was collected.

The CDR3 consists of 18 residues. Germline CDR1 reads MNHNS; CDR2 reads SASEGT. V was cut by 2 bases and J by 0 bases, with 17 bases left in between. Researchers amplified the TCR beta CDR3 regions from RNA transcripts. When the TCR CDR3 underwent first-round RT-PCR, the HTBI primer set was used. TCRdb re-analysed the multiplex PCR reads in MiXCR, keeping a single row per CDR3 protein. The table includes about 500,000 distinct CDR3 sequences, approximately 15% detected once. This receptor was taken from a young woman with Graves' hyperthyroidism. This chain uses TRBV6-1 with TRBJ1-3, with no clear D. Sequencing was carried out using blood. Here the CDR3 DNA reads TGTGCCAGCAGTGAATGGGGATACAGCTACTCCTCTGGAAACACCATATATTTT. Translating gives CASSEWGYSYSSGNTIYF.